This TCR beta chain was recorded in a study of T-cell reconstitution after alpha-beta-depleted transplantation in children. Preparation of the TCRbeta library used unique molecular identifiers. TCRdb redid the calling of the PCR reads with MiXCR, one entry per CDR3 protein. The sample lists fewer than 250,000 distinct CDR3 sequences; roughly a sixth were seen once. In germline, CDR1 is SGHVS, CDR2 FQNEAQ. The CDR3 is made up of 13 amino acids. Trimming took off 5 bases at V and 4 bases at J, with 12 bases between the two ends. This sequence joins TRBV7-8 and TRBJ2-7, with a possible D match to TRBD1 (6 bases). The TCR comes from a male patient under 10 years old who had a stem cell transplant for acute lymphoblastic leukemia, so the T cells may come from the graft donor. Sequencing was performed on PBMCs, mostly from graft donor cells, taken 360 days after TCRalphabeta/CD19-depleted stem cell transplant. CDR3 nucleotides: TGTGCCAGCAGCCGCCACCAGGGGTACGAGCAGTACTTC. It yields the protein CASSRHQGYEQYF.